Listed here are 32 T cell receptor beta chains from one sample, sequenced in a study of blood T cell repertoires in COVID-19. This table comes from immunoSEQ multiplex PCR, and its TCRdb copy is limited to in-frame clones, with some not included. The top ten hold 7.5% to 10% of the sample, which has under 300,000 clones, 83% seen once. The sample was peripheral blood. Receptor source: a woman between 45 and 60 years old who had recovered from COVID-19.

The chain combines TRBV5-4 with TRBJ1-6; D not certain. Trimming removed 5 bases at V and 11 bases at J, with 14 bases between. The CDR3 has 13 amino acids. Germline lookup yields CDR1 SGHNT and CDR2 YYREEE (reference sequence). Here the CDR3 DNA reads TGTGCCAGCAGTTCACCGGGAGTTACACCCCTCCACTTT. As protein: CASSSPGVTPLHF.

The chain has TRBV5-1 and TRBJ1-3; D is perhaps TRBD1 (5 bases). The ends were cut back, 1 base at V and 4 bases at J, with 12 bases in the middle. This CDR3 spans 15 amino acids. The germline CDR1 and CDR2 sequences are SGHRS and YFSETQ. CDR3 loop: CASSLSGSDGNTIYF. CDR3 bases: TGCGCCAGCAGCTTGTCAGGGTCTGACGGAAACACCATATATTTT.

V and J are TRBV5-4 and TRBJ2-7; D possibly corresponds to TRBD1 (7 bases). CDR3 length equals 13 residues. The germline V gene encodes CDR1 SGHNT and CDR2 YYREEE (reference sequence). V gave up 3 bases and J gave up 5 bases, with 12 bases separating them. The CDR3 sequence is CASSSGGRDEQYF. The DNA for the CDR3 is TGTGCCAGCAGCTCAGGGGGGCGGGACGAGCAGTACTTC.

The chain combines TRBV12-3 or TRBV12-4 with TRBJ2-5; possible D gene TRBD2, 6 bases. V lost 8 bases and J lost 4, with 14 bases in between. The CDR3 runs 13 residues. In DNA form, the CDR3 reads TGTGCCAGCGGGACGGGGGACGGAGAGACCCAGTACTTC. Translating gives CASGTGDGETQYF.

The chain links TRBV29-1 to TRBJ2-1; tentatively, D is TRBD2 (6 bases). CDR3 size: 17 residues. V was cut by 1 base and J by 0 bases, with 16 bases left in between. Germline values: CDR1 SQVTM, CDR2 ANQGSEA. The CDR3 sequence: CSVEVVGISGSYNEQFF. The CDR3 region has the DNA TGCAGCGTTGAAGTTGTGGGGATTAGCGGCTCCTACAATGAGCAGTTCTTC.

This sequence joins TRBV18 and TRBJ1-1, with TRBD1 matching over 7 bases. CDR1 and CDR2 from the germline V gene are KGHSH and LQKENI. The CDR3 is 15 amino acids. V dropped 4 bases and J dropped 1; count of bases not matched to a gene: 6. This CDR3 reads CASSRPGGRNTEAFF. The CDR3 DNA is TGTGCCAGCTCACGCCCAGGGGGTAGGAACACTGAAGCTTTCTTT.

The CDR3 spells CASFYQGGLNTEAFF. CDR3 bases: TGTGCCAGCTTCTACCAGGGGGGCTTGAACACTGAAGCTTTCTTT. The chain has TRBV18 and TRBJ1-1; TRBD1 agrees at 7 bases. CDR1 and CDR2 (germline): KGHSH, LQKENI. Trimming cost V 7 bases and J 0 bases; bases outside gene matches: 8. This CDR3 is 15 amino acids long.

The chain couples TRBV7-3 to TRBJ1-2; D is uncertain. The CDR3 has 13 amino acids. Germline CDR1 and CDR2: SGHTA and FQGTGA. Trimming left V 5 bases short and J 8 bases short, with 15 bases between. CDR3 sequence: CASSPRPEGGYTF. For the CDR3, the DNA is TGTGCCAGCAGCCCTCGCCCCGAGGGCGGCTACACCTTC.

The chain has TRBV6-5 and TRBJ1-2, with 11 bases identical to TRBD1. CDR3 length: 15 amino acids. V was pared by 4 bases and J by 2 bases, with 3 bases of the junction left unmatched. Germline CDR1 and CDR2: MNHEY and SVGAGI. The CDR3 DNA sequence: TGTGCCAGCAGTTCCCGGACAGGGGGCAACTATGGCTACACCTTC. Translated: CASSSRTGGNYGYTF.

The J gene is TRBJ1-4, the V gene TRBV7-9; 7 nucleotides align to TRBD1. CDR3 length: 14 amino acids. V trimming: 2 bases; J trimming: 7 bases; junction bases outside the gene matches: 4. Germline CDR1 SEHNR, CDR2 FQNEAQ (reference sequence). CDR3 sequence reads: CASSLQGGVEKLFF. The CDR3 bases are TGTGCCAGCAGCTTACAGGGGGGAGTTGAAAAACTGTTTTTT.

V is TRBV3-1 (or the pseudogene TRBV3-2) and J is TRBJ2-3, with D maybe TRBD1 (5 bases). V lost 1 base to trimming and J lost 6 bases, with 8 bases between them. Germline lookup yields CDR1 LGHDT and CDR2 YNNKEL (reference sequence). The CDR3 loop spans 13 amino acids. CDR3: CASSQVPGDTQYF. For the CDR3, the DNA is TGTGCCAGCAGCCAAGTTCCAGGGGATACGCAGTATTTT.

The chain carries TRBV28 and TRBJ1-2; D is undetermined. This CDR3 has 12 residues. Germline values: CDR1 MDHEN, CDR2 SYDVKM. Trimming stripped 3 bases from V and 8 bases from J, with 10 bases between. CDR3 loop: CASSFGVSGYTF. The DNA of the CDR3 is TGTGCCAGCAGTTTCGGGGTAAGCGGCTACACCTTC.

The rearrangement links TRBV28 to TRBJ1-1; the match to TRBD1 covers 8 bases. Germline CDR1 MDHEN, CDR2 SYDVKM. CDR3 size: 18 residues. With 6 bases clipped from V and 0 bases from J, the junction kept 15 bases outside the gene matches. The CDR3 protein is CASSLVSRGLSMNTEAFF. The CDR3 DNA reads as TGTGCCAGCAGCCTTGTATCCAGGGGGCTTTCTATGAACACTGAAGCTTTCTTT.

The gene calls are TRBV10-3 and TRBJ1-6, with 8 bases lining up with TRBD1. Trimming removed 4 bases from V and 0 bases from J; junction bases left unmatched: 8. Germline CDR1 ENHRY, CDR2 SYGVKD. The CDR3 has 18 amino acids. The CDR3 here is CAISGGQGKTSYNSPLHF. For the CDR3, the DNA is TGTGCCATCAGTGGTGGACAGGGTAAAACCTCCTATAATTCACCCCTCCACTTT.

The chain couples TRBV27 to TRBJ1-1, with D possibly matching TRBD1 (5 bases). CDR1 and CDR2 (germline): MNHEY, SMNVEV (reference sequence). Trimming left V 6 bases short and J 5 bases short, with 10 bases between. This CDR3 has 12 residues. The CDR3 DNA sequence: TGTGCCAGCAGGGGGCTGGGTACTGAAGCTTTCTTT. Translated, it gives CASRGLGTEAFF.

Here the CDR3 reads CASSQSWTGNQPQHF. CDR3 coding DNA: TGCGCCAGCAGTCAATCATGGACAGGTAATCAGCCCCAGCATTTT. The chain recombines TRBV23-1 with TRBJ1-5; 7 bases line up with TRBD1. TRBV23-1 is flagged as an ORF with uncertain function. The J segment lost 4 bases and the V segment lost 0 bases, leaving 3 bases of the junction unmatched. This CDR3 has 15 residues.

V and J are TRBV5-5 and TRBJ1-5; 11 nucleotides match TRBD1. CDR1 SGHKS and CDR2 YYEKEE come from the germline V gene (reference sequence). The CDR3 is 20 residues long. V gave up 2 bases and J gave up 0 bases; unmatched junction bases: 13. This CDR3 reads CASSLRYSGQGVYSNQPQHF. The DNA of the CDR3 is TGTGCCAGCAGCTTACGTTATTCGGGACAGGGGGTATATAGCAATCAGCCCCAGCATTTT.

The chain recombines TRBV4-3 with TRBJ2-7; 14 nucleotides line up with TRBD2. The CDR3 has 17 amino acids. V dropped 3 bases and J dropped 1; count of bases not matched to a gene: 5. Germline CDR1 and CDR2: LGHNA and YSLEER. CDR3 DNA: TGCGCCAGCAGCCATGGGACTAGCGGGAGTGCGTCCTACGAGCAGTACTTC. Translation gives CASSHGTSGSASYEQYF.

The rearrangement joins TRBV6-2 or TRBV6-3 to TRBJ2-1; TRBD1 matches at 12 bases. The CDR3 length is 18 residues. The V gene's germline CDR1 is MNHEY and CDR2 SVGEGT. V was clipped by 5 bases and J by 0 bases; unmatched bases: 8. The CDR3 spells CASSDIRDRGLSYNEQFF. In DNA, the CDR3 is TGTGCCAGCAGTGATATCCGGGACAGGGGGCTCTCCTACAATGAGCAGTTCTTC.

This chain links TRBV5-1 with TRBJ2-5; the D gene is possibly TRBD1 (6 bases). Germline CDR1 SGHRS, CDR2 YFSETQ. V shed 4 bases and J shed 5 bases, with 15 bases lying between them. CDR3 length equals 14 residues. The CDR3 reads CASSPGTPGETQYF. In DNA, the CDR3 is TGCGCCAGCAGCCCCGGGACACCCGGGGAGACCCAGTACTTC.

V is TRBV19 and J is TRBJ2-3; the match to TRBD1 covers 10 bases. The J segment lost 4 bases and the V segment lost 7 bases, leaving 5 bases of the junction unmatched. The CDR3 is made up of 14 amino acids. Germline-derived CDR1 and CDR2 are LNHDA and SQIVND (reference sequence). The CDR3 sequence is CASKGQGFPDTQYF. The CDR3 coding sequence is TGTGCCAGTAAGGGACAGGGGTTTCCAGATACGCAGTATTTT.

DNA for the CDR3: TGTGCCAGCAGCTTACCAGGGATTAGCAATCAGCCCCAGCATTTT. Translating it yields CASSLPGISNQPQHF. This sequence joins TRBV28 and TRBJ1-5; D is possibly TRBD1 (5 bases). V lost 6 bases and J 0 bases, leaving 12 bases between the germline ends. In germline, CDR1 is MDHEN, CDR2 SYDVKM. CDR3 size: 15 residues. Full variable domain (rest looked up from reference TRBV28 and TRBJ1-5): DVKVTQSSRYLVKRTGEKVFLECVQDMDHENMFWYRQDPGLGLRLIYFSYDVKMKEKGDIPEGYSVSREKKERFSLILESASTNQTSMYLCASSLPGISNQPQHFGDGTRLSIL.

The J gene is TRBJ1-1, the V gene TRBV27; 7 bases map to TRBD1. CDR3 length equals 15 residues. The germline CDR1 and CDR2 sequences are MNHEY and SMNVEV (reference sequence). Losses at the gene ends were 1 base for V and 6 bases for J; bases not matched to a gene: 8. The CDR3 DNA reads TGTGCCAGCAGTTTATTTGGGACAGCTAGACCTGAAGCTTTCTTT. The encoded protein is CASSLFGTARPEAFF.

V usage is TRBV24-1 and J usage is TRBJ1-5, with TRBD1 matching over 7 bases. The CDR3 is 16 residues long. Looked up from germline, CDR1 is KGHDR and CDR2 is SFDVKD. After removal of 3 bases from V and 3 bases from J, the junction contained 7 bases not matched to a gene. CDR3 sequence: CATSDAKGTVNQPQHF. CDR3 nucleotide sequence: TGTGCCACCAGTGATGCTAAAGGGACAGTCAATCAGCCCCAGCATTTT.

This clone was recorded a few times. The chain couples TRBV5-5 to TRBJ2-7, with 9 positions matching TRBD1. J gave up 3 bases and V 5 bases, and 9 bases lay outside the gene matches. The germline CDR1 and CDR2 sequences are SGHKS and YYEKEE (reference sequence). This CDR3 contains 15 residues. For the CDR3, the DNA is TGTGCCAGCAGTTGGAGTTCGGGACAGGGCTACGAGCAGTACTTC. Protein product: CASSWSSGQGYEQYF.

V and J are TRBV6-5 and TRBJ2-4, with 8 bases matching TRBD2. The CDR3 is made up of 15 amino acids. V shed 5 bases and J 6 bases; nucleotides not matched to a gene: 9. The germline V gene encodes CDR1 MNHEY and CDR2 SVGAGI. This CDR3 reads CASSSGSLSGNIQYF. CDR3 DNA: TGTGCCAGCAGTAGCGGGAGTCTGAGTGGAAACATTCAGTACTTC.

The genes are TRBV28 and TRBJ2-3, with 14 bases that match TRBD2. The V gene's germline CDR1 is MDHEN and CDR2 SYDVKM. V dropped 1 base and J dropped 2; count of bases not matched to a gene: 5. This CDR3 spans 18 amino acids. The CDR3 is CASSLYWTSGRITDTQYF. DNA of the CDR3: TGTGCCAGCAGTTTATATTGGACTAGCGGGAGGATCACAGATACGCAGTATTTT.

V gene TRBV28 combines with J gene TRBJ2-1, with 10 nucleotides matching TRBD2. The V and J ends lost 2 bases and 3 bases, in that order; junction bases with no gene match: 4. The CDR3 contains 16 residues. Germline V gene data show CDR1 as MDHEN and CDR2 as SYDVKM. The CDR3 is CASSLGGLASYNEQFF. The CDR3 nucleotides read TGTGCCAGCAGTTTAGGGGGACTAGCGAGCTACAATGAGCAGTTCTTC.

The chain employs TRBV5-1 and TRBJ2-3; possibly TRBD2 for D (6 bases). Trimming shortened V by 4 bases and J by 0 bases, and 12 bases separated the two germline ends. Germline V CDR1 and CDR2: SGHRS, YFSETQ. The CDR3 is 15 residues long. This chain's CDR3 is CASSDTGTSTDTQYF. The CDR3 DNA reads as TGCGCCAGCAGCGATACCGGGACTAGCACAGATACGCAGTATTTT. Full variable domain (missing parts from reference TRBV5-1 and TRBJ2-3): KAGVTQTPRYLIKTRGQQVTLSCSPISGHRSVSWYQQTPGQGLQFLFEYFSETQRNKGNFPGRFSGRQFSNSRSEMNVSTLELGDSALYLCASSDTGTSTDTQYFGPGTRLTVL.

The chain uses TRBV6-6 and TRBJ1-3, with D maybe TRBD1 (5 bases). There are 15 residues in the CDR3. Trimming pared 4 bases from V and 0 bases from J, leaving 10 bases between. In germline, CDR1 is MNHNY, CDR2 SVGAGI (reference sequence). The CDR3 protein is CASSSRQHSGNTIYF. In DNA form, the CDR3 reads TGTGCCAGCAGTTCTCGACAGCACTCTGGAAACACCATATATTTT.

The chain has TRBV11-2 and TRBJ1-2, with D maybe TRBD1 (5 bases). From germline, CDR1 is SGHAT and CDR2 FQNNGV. CDR3 length: 14 amino acids. V was shortened by 0 bases and J by 5 bases, with 10 bases between the two germline ends. CDR3 loop: CASSLDGGIYGYTF. The CDR3 DNA sequence: TGTGCCAGCAGCTTAGATGGGGGGATTTATGGCTACACCTTC.

This rearrangement joins TRBV2 to TRBJ1-4, with unresolved D. Germline CDR1 SNHLY, CDR2 FYNNEI. CDR3 length equals 15 residues. Trimming left V 3 bases short and J 3 bases short, with 11 bases between. The CDR3 DNA follows: TGTGCCAGCAGTGACGTCGGCGCGGCTAATGAAAAACTGTTTTTT. Encoded protein: CASSDVGAANEKLFF.